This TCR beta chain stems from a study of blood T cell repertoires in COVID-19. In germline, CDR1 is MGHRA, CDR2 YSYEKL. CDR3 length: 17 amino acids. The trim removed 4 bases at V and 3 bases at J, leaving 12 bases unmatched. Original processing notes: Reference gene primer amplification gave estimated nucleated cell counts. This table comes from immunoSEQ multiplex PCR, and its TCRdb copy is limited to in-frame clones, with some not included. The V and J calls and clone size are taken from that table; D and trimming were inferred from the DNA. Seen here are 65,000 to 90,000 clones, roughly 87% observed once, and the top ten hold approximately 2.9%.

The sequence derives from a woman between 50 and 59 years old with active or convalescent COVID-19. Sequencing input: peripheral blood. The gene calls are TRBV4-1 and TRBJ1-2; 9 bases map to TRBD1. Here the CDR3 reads CASSLSRDRVTDYGYTF. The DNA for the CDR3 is TGCGCCAGCAGCCTAAGCCGGGACAGGGTGACGGACTATGGCTACACCTTC.